The 2 T cell receptor beta chains presented below share a single source sample, sequenced in a study of blood T cell repertoires in COVID-19. Libraries were prepared by immunoSEQ multiplex PCR; TCRdb keeps only in-frame clonotypes and omits some of them. The sample carries 120,000 or so clones, 83% recorded once. Sample: peripheral blood. The receptor source for this set is an elderly man with active or convalescent COVID-19.

This chain connects TRBV11-2 to TRBJ1-3; D is perhaps TRBD1 (5 bases). Germline V gene lookup returns CDR1 SGHAT and CDR2 FQNNGV. This CDR3 is built from 16 residues. V dropped 5 bases and J dropped 2 bases, with 16 bases sitting between them. CDR3 coding DNA: TGTGCCAGCAGCCAACGACAGCTGCTTGCTGGAAACACCATATATTTT. Translating it yields CASSQRQLLAGNTIYF.

In this sample, this clone turned up a few times. This chain links TRBV5-5 with TRBJ2-7; D remains unclear. Germline V gene lookup returns CDR1 SGHKS and CDR2 YYEKEE (reference sequence). The CDR3 is 13 residues long. The V end lost 5 bases, the J end lost 1 base, and 10 bases lay between the germline ends. The CDR3 spells CASSLQESYEQYF. In nucleotides, the CDR3 is TGTGCCAGCAGTCTCCAGGAATCCTACGAGCAGTACTTC.